Reported below is one T cell receptor beta chain. This record comes from a study of cytomegalovirus exposure and HLA in healthy donors. Germline V gives CDR1 MNHEY, CDR2 SVGAGI. V lost 7 bases to trimming and J lost 8 bases, with 20 bases between them. CDR3 length equals 14 residues. The PCR employed 60 Vbeta primers together with 13 Jbeta primers. Here immunoSEQ multiplex PCR was the method, and the copy in TCRdb shows in-frame clones only, minus some. The repertoire holds roughly 110,000 clones, with approximately 81% as singletons. The V call is TRBV6-5, the J call TRBJ1-2; possible D gene TRBD1, 6 bases. Sequenced input: PBMCs. This clonotype was sampled from a man aged 25-40 years in good health and CMV-seronegative. Here the CDR3 DNA reads TGTGCCAGCACTCCGGACAGAACCCAGCCGGGCTACACCTTC. It codes for CASTPDRTQPGYTF.